The rows below give T cell receptor beta chains drawn from one sample of a study of blood T cell repertoires in COVID-19. Sequencing used immunoSEQ multiplex PCR; TCRdb keeps in-frame clones, though not all of them. This sample carries about 120,000 clones, 85% of them seen once, and the ten largest clones take approximately 6.6%. The specimen was peripheral blood. The receptors shown here come from an elderly man with active or convalescent COVID-19. Each CDR3 is given with its conserved first and last residue. Fields, in order: clone size, J gene, V gene, D gene, CDR3 protein, CDR3 DNA. The D gene is left open where the match is weak. Clone size is shown for a subset of rows, as once, few, many or a class of expanded clone.

>-|TRBJ1-1|TRBV3-1/TRBV3-2|-
CASSRPGTLGTEAFF
TGTGCCAGCAGCCGTCCCGGGACACTAGGCACTGAAGCTTTCTTT
>-|TRBJ2-5|TRBV12-3/TRBV12-4|-
CASSLSPVKTQYF
TGTGCCAGCAGTTTATCCCCCGTAAAGACCCAGTACTTC
>-|TRBJ2-5|TRBV11-3|TRBD1
CASSSTGVETQYF
TGTGCCAGCAGCTCGACAGGGGTCGAGACCCAGTACTTC
>once|TRBJ1-1|TRBV12-3/TRBV12-4|TRBD1
CASSRQGVEAFF
TGTGCCAGCAGTAGACAGGGGGTTGAAGCTTTCTTT
>once|TRBJ1-3|TRBV15|TRBD1
CATSNSRGPINTIYF
TGTGCCACCAGCAACAGCAGGGGGCCCATAAACACCATATATTTT
>-|TRBJ2-2|TRBV7-9|-
CASSLRTATGELFF
TGTGCCAGCAGCTTAAGGACAGCCACCGGGGAGCTGTTTTTT
>-|TRBJ2-1|TRBV5-1|-
CASSSWGLAGGQFF
TGCGCCAGCAGCTCCTGGGGACTCGCCGGGGGGCAGTTCTTC
>-|TRBJ1-2|TRBV6-2/TRBV6-3|TRBD1
CASSDARGQPLGYGYTF
TGTGCCAGCAGTGACGCCCGGGGACAGCCGCTAGGCTATGGCTACACCTTC
>-|TRBJ2-2|TRBV11-3|TRBD1
CASSSTGGYTGELFF
TGTGCCAGCAGCTCGACAGGGGGTTACACCGGGGAGCTGTTTTTT
>-|TRBJ1-1|TRBV6-1|-
CASSEGTARVAFF
TGTGCCAGCAGTGAAGGGACAGCCCGCGTGGCTTTCTTT
>-|TRBJ2-7|TRBV5-1|TRBD2
CASSSGRLAGGNYEQYF
TGCGCCAGCAGCTCGGGAAGACTAGCGGGGGGAAACTACGAGCAGTACTTC
>-|TRBJ2-5|TRBV19|TRBD2
CASSIGGSIRETQYF
TGTGCCAGTAGTATAGGCGGGAGCATCCGAGAGACCCAGTACTTC
>-|TRBJ1-5|TRBV19|TRBD1
CASSVTGGGQPQHF
TGTGCCAGTAGTGTGACAGGGGGCGGTCAGCCCCAGCATTTT
>-|TRBJ2-1|TRBV11-1|-
CASSQLDEQFF
TGTGCCAGCAGCCAACTAGATGAGCAGTTCTTC
>-|TRBJ2-1|TRBV20-1|-
CSASFGRGVGGEQFF
TGCAGTGCTAGTTTCGGGAGAGGGGTCGGGGGTGAGCAGTTCTTC
>once|TRBJ2-7|TRBV11-2|-
CASSLDRIQSYEQYF
TGTGCCAGCAGCTTAGATCGTATCCAGTCCTACGAGCAGTACTTC
>-|TRBJ1-2|TRBV5-6|-
CASSLGWGQTTNYGYTF
TGTGCCAGCAGCTTGGGTTGGGGGCAGACCACTAACTATGGCTACACCTTC
>-|TRBJ1-5|TRBV18|TRBD1
CASSTLPVGQNSNQPQHF
TGTGCCAGCTCAACCCTGCCCGTGGGACAGAATAGCAATCAGCCCCAGCATTTT
>-|TRBJ2-5|TRBV2|TRBD2
CASSNRLAGETQYF
TGTGCCAGCAGTAACCGACTAGCCGGGGAGACCCAGTACTTC
>-|TRBJ1-5|TRBV2|-
CASSADGGSSQPQHF
TGTGCCAGCAGTGCTGACGGGGGAAGCAGCCAGCCCCAGCATTTT
>few|TRBJ1-1|TRBV21-1|-
CASSKGRGENTEAFF
TGTGCCAGCAGCAAAGGACGCGGGGAGAACACTGAAGCTTTCTTT
>-|TRBJ2-2|TRBV3-1/TRBV3-2|TRBD1
CASSRLDRAAGELFF
TGTGCCAGCAGCCGATTGGACAGGGCAGCCGGGGAGCTGTTTTTT
>-|TRBJ2-4|TRBV5-4|-
CASSTGSSAKNIQYF
TGTGCCAGCAGCACAGGAAGTAGCGCCAAAAACATTCAGTACTTC
>-|TRBJ1-5|TRBV28|TRBD1
CASNSGTGEMPQHF
TGTGCCAGCAACTCCGGGACAGGGGAGATGCCCCAGCATTTT
>-|TRBJ1-1|TRBV5-8|TRBD1
CASSFPTGTGAEAFF
TGTGCCAGCAGCTTCCCGACCGGGACAGGGGCTGAAGCTTTCTTT
>-|TRBJ2-2|TRBV2|TRBD2
CASGALAGANTGELFF
TGTGCCAGCGGGGCGCTAGCGGGGGCGAACACCGGGGAGCTGTTTTTT
>-|TRBJ1-1|TRBV2|-
CASTLDHTGEAFF
TGTGCCAGCACCCTAGATCATACCGGAGAAGCTTTCTTT
>-|TRBJ1-1|TRBV6-5|TRBD1
CASRPGGRWTEAFF
TGTGCCAGCAGGCCAGGGGGCAGGTGGACTGAAGCTTTCTTT
>-|TRBJ1-5|TRBV4-2|TRBD1
CASSQARQGDQPQHF
TGTGCCAGCAGCCAAGCACGGCAGGGGGATCAGCCCCAGCATTTT
>-|TRBJ1-4|TRBV6-5|TRBD1
CAGRTGGNEKLFF
TGTGCCGGAAGGACAGGGGGAAATGAAAAACTGTTTTTT
>-|TRBJ1-1|TRBV5-1|-
CASSAHGGVSDTEAFF
TGCGCCAGCAGCGCCCACGGGGGGGTTAGCGACACTGAAGCTTTCTTT
>-|TRBJ1-1|TRBV12-3/TRBV12-4|-
CASSFNAGTEAFF
TGTGCCAGCAGTTTTAACGCGGGCACTGAAGCTTTCTTT
>-|TRBJ2-7|TRBV19|-
CASSNLQGYEQYF
TGTGCCAGTAGTAACTTACAGGGATACGAGCAGTACTTC
>-|TRBJ1-1|TRBV10-3|TRBD1
CAISPQGHTEAFF
TGTGCCATCAGTCCACAGGGGCACACTGAAGCTTTCTTT